This T cell receptor beta chain was retrieved from a study of T-cell reconstitution after alpha-beta-depleted transplantation in children. Preparation of the TCRbeta library involved a method that used unique molecular identifiers. TCRdb re-called the PCR reads through MiXCR, storing one row per CDR3 protein. The sample contains more than 85,000 distinct CDR3 sequences, approximately 10% of which appear only once. Germline values: CDR1 SGHDT, CDR2 YYEEEE. The CDR3 has 13 residues. Trimming removed 2 bases from V and 8 bases from J, with 10 bases in between. This clonotype was seen repeatedly, ten times or more.

This specimen was PBMCs from the stem cell graft donor, taken from the stem cell graft. This sequence was found in a human donor who donated a stem cell graft to a child with acute lymphoblastic leukemia. The V and J genes are TRBV5-6 and TRBJ2-2; a possible D gene is TRBD1 (6 bases). CDR3 nucleotide sequence: TGTGCCAGCAGCTTTGGGACAAGTGGGGAGCTGTTTTTT. Protein: CASSFGTSGELFF.